Below are 32 T cell receptor beta chains sequenced from a single sample in a study of blood T cell repertoires in COVID-19. The method was immunoSEQ multiplex PCR; TCRdb's version includes in-frame clones alone and lacks a portion of them. The sample has tens of thousands of clones, around 74% seen once. Material: peripheral blood. These receptors came from a woman between 45 and 60 years old with active or convalescent COVID-19.

The V call is TRBV4-3, the J call TRBJ2-1; 10 bases map to TRBD2. V trimming: 0 bases; J trimming: 0 bases; junction bases outside the gene matches: 14. The CDR3 has 21 residues. CDR1 is LGHNA and CDR2 is YSLEER in the germline V gene. The chain's CDR3 is CASSQEIDFFGLAASYNEQFF. DNA of the CDR3: TGCGCCAGCAGCCAAGAGATAGACTTTTTTGGACTAGCGGCCTCCTACAATGAGCAGTTCTTC.

This rearrangement joins TRBV9 to TRBJ2-1; 12 bases align to TRBD2. Germline V gives CDR1 SGDLS, CDR2 YYNGEE. The ends lost 0 bases at V and 7 bases at J; junction bases unmatched: 5. The CDR3 length is 16 residues. CDR3: CASSVDLAGGPNEQFF. CDR3 bases: TGTGCCAGCAGCGTAGACCTAGCGGGAGGGCCGAATGAGCAGTTCTTC.

The V gene is TRBV3-1 (or the pseudogene TRBV3-2), the J gene TRBJ2-5; weak D call: TRBD2 (6 bases). Trimming shortened V by 0 bases and J by 8 bases, and 10 bases separated the two germline ends. CDR1 and CDR2 from the germline V gene are LGHDT and YNNKEL (reference sequence). This CDR3 has 13 amino acids. The CDR3 region is CASSQDPGVTQYF. The CDR3 bases are TGTGCCAGCAGCCAAGATCCGGGGGTTACCCAGTACTTC.

The CDR3 sequence is CASSPRLLSGGVYF. CDR3 nucleotides: TGTGCCAGCAGCCCAAGGCTCCTATCGGGTGGTGTGTACTTC. The V call is TRBV3-1 (or the pseudogene TRBV3-2), the J call TRBJ2-7; the D is unclear. Germline loops: CDR1 LGHDT, CDR2 YNNKEL (reference sequence). The V gene lost 4 bases and the J gene lost 12 bases, with 22 bases spanning the gap. The CDR3 length is 14 residues.

The chain links TRBV5-1 to TRBJ2-2; the match to TRBD2 covers 9 bases. V was pared by 6 bases and J by 7 bases, with 10 bases of the junction left unmatched. The germline CDR1 and CDR2 sequences are SGHRS and YFSETQ. This CDR3 region has 15 residues. The CDR3, as DNA: TGCGCCAGCACCCTTAGCGGGAGAGGTATCGGGGAGCTGTTTTTT. Protein sequence: CASTLSGRGIGELFF.

This chain's CDR3 is CASSPKLLAAHNEQFF. In nucleotides, the CDR3 is TGTGCCAGCAGCCCTAAGTTGCTAGCAGCCCACAATGAGCAGTTCTTC. This sequence joins TRBV4-2 and TRBJ2-1; D perhaps matches TRBD2 (5 bases). CDR1 LGHNA and CDR2 YNFKEQ come from the germline V gene. Trimming removed 4 bases from V and 5 bases from J, with 18 bases in between. This CDR3 comprises 16 residues.

The gene calls are TRBV15 and TRBJ2-7; 7 positions match TRBD2. Germline V gene sequence: CDR1 LNHNV, CDR2 YYDKDF (reference sequence). V dropped 0 bases and J dropped 5; count of bases not matched to a gene: 7. This CDR3 has 15 amino acids. CDR3 region: CATSRDSAGAHEQYF. The CDR3 coding sequence is TGTGCCACCAGCAGAGATAGCGCGGGAGCCCACGAGCAGTACTTC. Full variable domain (outside the CDR3, taken from reference TRBV15 and TRBJ2-7): DAMVIQNPRYQVTQFGKPVTLSCSQTLNHNVMYWYQQKSSQAPKLLFHYYDKDFNNEADTPDNFQSRRPNTSFCFLDIRSPGLGDTAMYLCATSRDSAGAHEQYFGPGTRLTVT.

V gene TRBV6-5 combines with J gene TRBJ1-3, with a tentative D call TRBD1 (6 bases). The CDR3 covers 14 residues. Trimming stripped 10 bases from V and 0 bases from J, with 13 bases between. Germline lookup yields CDR1 MNHEY and CDR2 SVGAGI. Here the CDR3 DNA reads TGTGCCACCAACAGGGTTCTCTCTGGAAACACCATATATTTT. Its translation is CATNRVLSGNTIYF.

This chain joins TRBV6-5 and TRBJ2-2; TRBD2 might be the D (6 bases). Germline V CDR1 and CDR2: MNHEY, SVGAGI. The CDR3 loop spans 14 amino acids. V gave up 6 bases and J gave up 3 bases, with 11 bases separating them. The CDR3 DNA sequence: TGTGCCAGCAGCCGCGGGGTCGACACCGGGGAGCTGTTTTTT. The encoded protein is CASSRGVDTGELFF.

This clone was detected a few times. The V gene is TRBV6-5, the J gene TRBJ1-5; D possibly corresponds to TRBD1 (6 bases). Trimming left V 6 bases short and J 8 bases short, with 17 bases between. The CDR3 loop spans 14 amino acids. Looked up from germline, CDR1 is MNHEY and CDR2 is SVGAGI. The CDR3 region has the DNA TGTGCCAGCAGCCGGAGGGGGAGGGATGAGCCCCAGCATTTT. Translation: CASSRRGRDEPQHF.

This sequence joins TRBV5-1 and TRBJ1-2; 7 nucleotides line up with TRBD1. The CDR3 spans 13 residues. With V trimmed by 6 bases and J by 4 bases, 6 bases remained unmatched. CDR1 is SGHRS, CDR2 YFSETQ, per germline. CDR3 sequence: CASTPGTVYGYTF. The CDR3 coding sequence is TGCGCCAGCACCCCCGGGACAGTCTATGGCTACACCTTC.

The chain links TRBV4-1 to TRBJ2-1; D unresolved. CDR1 MGHRA and CDR2 YSYEKL come from the germline V gene. This CDR3 spans 14 amino acids. Trimming took 1 base from V and 8 from J, leaving 12 bases between them. The CDR3 nucleotides read TGCGCCAGCAGCCAAGCCGAGGCCGCGTATGAGCAGTTCTTC. Translated, it gives CASSQAEAAYEQFF.

The rearrangement links TRBV5-1 to TRBJ2-1; D may be TRBD2 (6 bases). The germline V gene has CDR1 SGHRS and CDR2 YFSETQ. V lost 4 bases and J 5 bases, leaving 22 bases between the germline ends. CDR3 length: 17 residues. The CDR3 nucleotides are TGCGCCAGCAGCCTATCCTCGGCCAGCGGGTTGAACAATGAGCAGTTCTTC. Translated: CASSLSSASGLNNEQFF.

CDR3 coding DNA: TGTGCCAGCAGCGGCCGGCCGGACAGGGATCCCTACGAGCAGTACTTC. Translating gives CASSGRPDRDPYEQYF. The chain couples TRBV21-1 to TRBJ2-7; the tabulated D call, TRBD1, remains unverified against the DNA. TRBV21-1 counts as a pseudogene. This CDR3 comprises 16 residues.

The CDR3 sequence is CASSLGREGRRFF. The CDR3 DNA reads TGTGCCAGCAGCTTAGGGCGGGAGGGCCGGAGGTTCTTC. V gene TRBV7-2 combines with J gene TRBJ2-1; 9 bases match TRBD2. Germline V gene sequence: CDR1 SGHTA, CDR2 FQGNSA. V lost 1 base, J lost 15 bases, and 7 bases stayed unmatched. CDR3 length equals 13 residues.

The genes are TRBV4-1 and TRBJ2-7; 8 positions match TRBD2. Germline trimming cut 3 bases from V and 2 bases from J; bases unmatched to any gene: 6. Germline V gene lookup returns CDR1 MGHRA and CDR2 YSYEKL. The CDR3 is 15 residues long. The CDR3 bases are TGCGCCAGCAGCCAGGGACTAGGATCCCCCTACGAGCAGTACTTC. It yields the protein CASSQGLGSPYEQYF.

The chain couples TRBV24-1 to TRBJ2-1; 11 positions agree with TRBD2. The germline V gene has CDR1 KGHDR and CDR2 SFDVKD. The CDR3 totals 13 residues. J was trimmed by 5 bases and V by 9 bases; bases with no gene match: 2. The CDR3 DNA sequence: TGTGCCACCGGGACTAGCGGCAACAATGAGCAGTTCTTC. This gives the protein CATGTSGNNEQFF.

The chain is built from TRBV29-1 and TRBJ2-5, with TRBD2 identical over 7 bases. The germline CDR1 and CDR2 sequences are SQVTM and ANQGSEA. The CDR3 totals 16 residues. Trimming took 4 bases from V and 2 from J; bases not matched to a gene: 13. CDR3 DNA: TGCAGCGTTGCCCCCTCCCTAGCGGAGCCACAAGAGACCCAGTACTTC. It codes for CSVAPSLAEPQETQYF. The whole variable domain, filled in from reference TRBV29-1 and TRBJ2-5, reads SAVISQKPSRDICQRGTSLTIQCQVDSQVTMMFWYRQQPGQSLTLIATANQGSEATYESGFVIDKFPISRPNLTFSTLTVSNMSPEDSSIYLCSVAPSLAEPQETQYFGPGTRLLVL.

About this clone itself: The same CDR3 is also encoded by other DNA sequences in this sample. The chain has TRBV7-2 and TRBJ2-1, with D maybe TRBD2 (6 bases). V was shortened by 4 bases and J by 9 bases, with 10 bases between the two germline ends. Germline assignment: CDR1 SGHTA and CDR2 FQGNSA. The CDR3 sequence is 12 residues long. CDR3 region: CASSSGGVEQFF. The CDR3 DNA sequence: TGTGCCAGCAGCTCCGGCGGGGTTGAGCAGTTCTTC.

This clone has a handful of counts. The V and J genes are TRBV4-2 and TRBJ2-2; 12 bases line up with TRBD1. J gave up 7 bases and V 4 bases, and 7 bases lay outside the gene matches. This CDR3 is 16 amino acids long. CDR1 is LGHNA and CDR2 is YNFKEQ in the germline V gene. The CDR3 spells CASSPTGTGGGGELFF. CDR3 in DNA: TGTGCCAGCAGCCCCACCGGGACAGGGGGCGGCGGGGAGCTGTTTTTT.

This clone came up a few times. The chain employs TRBV7-6 and TRBJ2-1; 10 bases are shared with TRBD2. The germline V gene encodes CDR1 SGHVS and CDR2 FNYEAQ. Germline trimming cut 2 bases from V and 4 bases from J; bases unmatched to any gene: 8. The CDR3 consists of 17 residues. The CDR3 nucleotides read TGTGCCAGCAGCTTAAGGACTAGCGGAGCCCCTTACAATGAGCAGTTCTTC. Protein: CASSLRTSGAPYNEQFF. The whole variable domain, filled in from reference TRBV7-6 and TRBJ2-1, reads GAGVSQSPRYKVTKRGQDVALRCDPISGHVSLYWYRQALGQGPEFLTYFNYEAQQDKSGLPNDRFSAERPEGSISTLTIQRTEQRDSAMYRCASSLRTSGAPYNEQFFGPGTRLTVL.

Points on this clone: This CDR3 is also generated by other DNA sequences in the sample. The rearrangement uses TRBV2 and TRBJ2-1; 11 bases agree with TRBD2. CDR1 is SNHLY and CDR2 is FYNNEI in the germline V gene. CDR3 length: 14 amino acids. Trimming at V came to 5 bases and at J to 4 bases, leaving 1 base not matched to a gene. CDR3 in DNA: TGTGCCAGCAGTCGACTAGCGGGGTACAATGAGCAGTTCTTC. Protein product: CASSRLAGYNEQFF.

This chain links TRBV6-5 with TRBJ1-5, with D perhaps matching TRBD1 (5 bases). V lost 6 bases and J lost 2, with 11 bases in between. CDR1 MNHEY and CDR2 SVGAGI come from the germline V gene. This CDR3 has 14 residues. CDR3 sequence (DNA): TGTGCCAGCAGGCAAGGGGCCCGCAATCAGCCCCAGCATTTT. Translated: CASRQGARNQPQHF.

The chain recombines TRBV30 with TRBJ2-2; D gene unclear. Germline lookup yields CDR1 GTSNPN and CDR2 SVGIG (reference sequence). Trimming cost V 5 bases and J 7 bases, with 8 bases left between them. The CDR3 sequence is 11 residues long. CDR3 nucleotides: TGTGCCTGGGGAGAGCTCGGGGAGCTGTTTTTT. It yields the protein CAWGELGELFF.

The rearrangement links TRBV13 to TRBJ2-7; TRBD1 is a possible D gene (6 bases). The CDR3 loop spans 15 amino acids. CDR1 is PRHDT, CDR2 FYEKMQ, per germline (reference sequence). Between the trimmed V and J ends, which lost 0 bases and 0 bases, there was a span of 9 bases. CDR3 amino acids: CASSLGRGYSYEQYF. CDR3 in DNA: TGTGCCAGCAGCTTAGGCAGGGGCTACTCCTACGAGCAGTACTTC. Full variable domain (remainder filled in from reference TRBV13 and TRBJ2-7): AAGVIQSPRHLIKEKRETATLKCYPIPRHDTVYWYQQGPGQDPQFLISFYEKMQSDKGSIPDRFSAQQFSDYHSELNMSSLELGDSALYFCASSLGRGYSYEQYFGPGTRLTVT.

The chain couples TRBV7-9 to TRBJ1-2; D is unresolved. The CDR3 runs 13 residues. The V gene's germline CDR1 is SEHNR and CDR2 FQNEAQ (reference sequence). V lost 7 bases and J lost 8, with 17 bases in between. DNA for the CDR3: TGTGCCAGCACTCTAAGCGGGGATAAAGGCTACACCTTC. It encodes CASTLSGDKGYTF.

The chain links TRBV27 to TRBJ2-7; D perhaps matches TRBD2 (6 bases). Germline-derived CDR1 and CDR2 are MNHEY and SMNVEV (reference sequence). V lost 5 bases to trimming and J lost 3 bases, with 17 bases between them. The CDR3 loop spans 15 amino acids. This chain's CDR3 is CASSPEAGPDYEQYF. CDR3 nucleotides: TGTGCCAGCAGTCCTGAAGCGGGCCCGGACTACGAGCAGTACTTC.

The chain combines TRBV9 with TRBJ2-5; TRBD2 aligns across 7 bases. V trimming: 5 bases; J trimming: 5 bases; junction bases outside the gene matches: 12. From germline, CDR1 is SGDLS and CDR2 YYNGEE. The CDR3 runs to 15 residues. The CDR3 sequence: CASSPAGAIRETQYF. DNA for the CDR3: TGTGCCAGCAGTCCCGCGGGAGCCATACGCGAGACCCAGTACTTC.

The chain couples TRBV4-2 to TRBJ2-7; 10 bases agree with TRBD2. The V segment lost 1 base and the J segment 5 bases; nucleotides outside the gene matches: 11. The CDR3 length is 17 residues. Germline V gene sequence: CDR1 LGHNA, CDR2 YNFKEQ. For the CDR3, the DNA is TGTGCCAGCAGCCAAGTAGCGAGCGGGAGGGCCGGGGACGAGCAGTACTTC. Translation: CASSQVASGRAGDEQYF.

The rearrangement links TRBV30 to TRBJ2-3; 14 positions match TRBD2. Germline CDR1 and CDR2: GTSNPN and SVGIG (reference sequence). J lost 2 bases, V lost 4 bases, and 5 bases had no gene match. The CDR3 has 16 residues. For the CDR3, the DNA is TGTGCCTGGAATGGACTAGCGGGAGGCTACACAGATACGCAGTATTTT. Its translation is CAWNGLAGGYTDTQYF.

The V and J genes are TRBV6-6 and TRBJ2-2, with a weak D call TRBD2 (6 bases). The CDR3 is made up of 15 amino acids. Trimming pared 2 bases from V and 3 bases from J, leaving 10 bases between. Germline V gene data show CDR1 as MNHNY and CDR2 as SVGAGI (reference sequence). CDR3 residues: CASSYQLAYTGELFF. For the CDR3, the DNA is TGTGCCAGCAGTTACCAGCTAGCGTACACCGGGGAGCTGTTTTTT.

This chain uses TRBV19 with TRBJ2-7; D perhaps matches TRBD2 (5 bases). The CDR3 is 15 residues long. Germline V gene data show CDR1 as LNHDA and CDR2 as SQIVND (reference sequence). Trimming stripped 4 bases from V and 5 bases from J, with 18 bases between. CDR3 region: CASSTYSGLAHEQYF. The CDR3 DNA is TGTGCCAGTAGTACATACAGCGGTCTGGCCCACGAGCAGTACTTC.